This TCR beta chain comes out of a study of sequential checkpoint blockade in melanoma. The treatment is: randomized to nivolumab then ipilimumab (arm A) or the reverse (arm B). The repertoire was sequenced with immunoSEQ multiplex PCR; TCRdb's copy has only in-frame clones and lacks some. The sample lists about 37,000 clones, 70% to 90% occurring once. The CDR3 is 13 residues long. V was cut by 3 bases and J by 9 bases, with 12 bases left in between. Germline CDR1 reads MDHEN; CDR2 reads SYDVKM. The receptor was isolated from a human donor with melanoma. The material was CD8+ T cells sorted from blood (inferred from file names), obtained from a patient given nivolumab and ipilimumab in sequence. The V and J genes are TRBV28 and TRBJ2-4, with D maybe TRBD2 (5 bases). The CDR3 coding sequence is TGTGCCAGCAGTTTGGCGGGCCCTGGCATTCAGTACTTC. Translation gives CASSLAGPGIQYF. Filled out from reference TRBV28 and TRBJ2-4, the complete variable domain reads DVKVTQSSRYLVKRTGEKVFLECVQDMDHENMFWYRQDPGLGLRLIYFSYDVKMKEKGDIPEGYSVSREKKERFSLILESASTNQTSMYLCASSLAGPGIQYFGAGTRLSVL.